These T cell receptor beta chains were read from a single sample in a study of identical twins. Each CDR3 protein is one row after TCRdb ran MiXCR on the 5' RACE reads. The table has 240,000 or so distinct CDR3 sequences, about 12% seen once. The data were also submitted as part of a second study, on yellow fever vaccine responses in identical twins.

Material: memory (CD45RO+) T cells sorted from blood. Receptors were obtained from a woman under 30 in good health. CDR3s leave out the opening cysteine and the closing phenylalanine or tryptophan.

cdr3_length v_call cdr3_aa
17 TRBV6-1 ASSAVAGPAVANTGELF
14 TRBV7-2 ASSNTGSSLNTEAF
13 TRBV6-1 ASSPDRDLFYEQY
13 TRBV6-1 ASSPWGSLPYTQY
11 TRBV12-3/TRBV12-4 ASSNFGNGELF
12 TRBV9 ASSGDRGYNEQF
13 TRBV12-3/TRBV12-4 ASSLGDGGTQPQH
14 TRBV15 ATSRARGLDTGELF
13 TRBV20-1 SARLAGPNNSPLH
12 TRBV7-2 ASSPRSPSYEQY
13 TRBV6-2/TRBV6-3 ASSKLAGQLLEQF
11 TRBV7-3 ASSLLAGDTQY
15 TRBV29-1 SVEDGVAPGTAETQY
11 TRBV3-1 ASSQDKGRGGT
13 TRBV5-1 ASSSGTGVYYGYT
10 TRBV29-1 SETSGVGTQY
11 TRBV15 ATSREIGYEQY
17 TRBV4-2 ASSPMGLAGGDSYNEQF
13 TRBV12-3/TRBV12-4 ASSSSGTLGYEQF
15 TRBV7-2 ASSSTLAGVSYNEQF
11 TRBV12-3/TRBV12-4 ASSQTPRTEQF
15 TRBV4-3 ASSQGVAGGPADTQY
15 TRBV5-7 ASSLAGFDRGNTEAF
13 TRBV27 ASTNFGSSGGKLF
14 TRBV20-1 SAPARAGGVTDTQY
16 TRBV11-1 ASSRLSSGRGSYNEQF
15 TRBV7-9 ASSSTKGQGITDTQY
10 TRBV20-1 SARETGVTQY
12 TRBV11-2 ASSPGTGRGEQY
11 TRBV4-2 ASSSRFAGELF
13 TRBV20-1 SARDPWASTDTQY
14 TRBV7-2 ASSSNPTGGATEAF
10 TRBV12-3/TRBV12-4 ASSGILVTQY
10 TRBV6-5 ASSYSGAGYT
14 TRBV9 ASSVAGGGNTGELF